Listed here are 26 T cell receptor beta chains from one sample, sequenced in a study of T cell responses to AZD1222 COVID-19 vaccine. Assay: immunoSEQ multiplex PCR; the TCRdb copy retains only in-frame clones and omits some. The sample has approximately 140,000 clones; roughly 90% are singletons. Source: peripheral blood, taken 28 days after the second AZD1222 dose. The receptors were sampled from an adult who received the AZD1222 COVID-19 vaccine.

This chain links TRBV19 with TRBJ1-1, with D unclear. Germline V CDR1 and CDR2: LNHDA, SQIVND (reference sequence). The CDR3 is made up of 12 amino acids. V shed 6 bases and J shed 5 bases, with 10 bases lying between them. The CDR3 reads CASSPGWTEAFF. CDR3 nucleotide sequence: TGTGCCAGTAGCCCGGGGTGGACTGAAGCTTTCTTT.

The J gene is TRBJ2-1, the V gene TRBV5-6; 9 nucleotides align to TRBD2. Germline V lookup: CDR1 SGHDT, CDR2 YYEEEE. After removal of 1 base from V and 3 bases from J, the junction contained 8 bases not matched to a gene. The CDR3 length is 17 residues. The CDR3 DNA reads as TGTGCCAGCAGCTTGAAGACCCGAGCGGGAGGCTACAATGAGCAGTTCTTC. It is translated as CASSLKTRAGGYNEQFF.

The gene calls are TRBV4-2 and TRBJ2-1; TRBD2 matches 11 bases. The CDR3 has 16 amino acids. CDR1 and CDR2 from the germline V gene are LGHNA and YNFKEQ. V was clipped by 0 bases and J by 5 bases; unmatched bases: 3. CDR3 region: CASSQEGTSGDNEQFF. The CDR3 DNA sequence: TGTGCCAGCAGCCAAGAGGGGACTAGCGGAGACAATGAGCAGTTCTTC.

The chain uses TRBV3-1 (or the pseudogene TRBV3-2) and TRBJ1-5, with D tentatively TRBD1 (6 bases). V gave up 4 bases and J gave up 3 bases, with 13 bases separating them. The germline V gene has CDR1 LGHDT and CDR2 YNNKEL (reference sequence). This CDR3 spans 15 amino acids. The CDR3 coding sequence is TGTGCCAGCAGCCTAGGGGGGGGGCTCAATCAGCCCCAGCATTTT. This sequence encodes CASSLGGGLNQPQHF.

This clone was recorded once. The chain is built from TRBV28 and TRBJ2-3; 7 bases are a match to TRBD1. The CDR3 is 14 residues long. Unmatched junction bases numbered 8, after V lost 9 bases and J lost 2 bases. Germline CDR1 MDHEN, CDR2 SYDVKM. The CDR3 DNA reads TGTGCCAGTAGGACAGGAACTTTCACAGATACGCAGTATTTT. Protein product: CASRTGTFTDTQYF.

The chain is built from TRBV14 and TRBJ2-2; D is undetermined. CDR1 SGHDN and CDR2 FVKESK come from the germline V gene. CDR3 length: 18 residues. The ends were cut back, 0 bases at V and 7 bases at J, with 21 bases in the middle. The CDR3: CASSQDRLESHTGGELFF. In DNA, the CDR3 is TGTGCCAGCAGCCAAGACCGCCTTGAATCCCACACCGGCGGGGAGCTGTTTTTT.

The CDR3 spells CASSRGQSEAFF. CDR3 coding DNA: TGCGCCAGCAGCAGAGGACAGTCTGAAGCTTTCTTT. This chain connects TRBV5-1 to TRBJ1-1; D may be TRBD1 (6 bases). Germline loops: CDR1 SGHRS, CDR2 YFSETQ. This CDR3 spans 12 amino acids. V lost 4 bases and J 6 bases, leaving 10 bases between the germline ends. Full variable domain (remainder filled in from reference TRBV5-1 and TRBJ1-1): KAGVTQTPRYLIKTRGQQVTLSCSPISGHRSVSWYQQTPGQGLQFLFEYFSETQRNKGNFPGRFSGRQFSNSRSEMNVSTLELGDSALYLCASSRGQSEAFFGQGTRLTVV.

This chain joins TRBV30 and TRBJ2-7, with 7 bases identical to TRBD1. The germline V gene has CDR1 GTSNPN and CDR2 SVGIG (reference sequence). There are 12 residues in the CDR3. J gave up 5 bases and V 8 bases, and 9 bases lay outside the gene matches. The CDR3 is CAADRTSDEQYF. The CDR3, as DNA: TGTGCCGCGGACAGGACAAGCGACGAGCAGTACTTC.

The table lists this clone with a count of one. CDR3 bases: TGTGCCAGCAGCGTCCGGGACAGGAAATTTTCCTACGAGCAGTACTTC. It is translated as CASSVRDRKFSYEQYF. The chain has TRBV11-2 and TRBJ2-7; 8 bases are a match to TRBD1. The CDR3 has 16 amino acids. Germline trimming cut 5 bases from V and 1 base from J; bases unmatched to any gene: 10. Germline values: CDR1 SGHAT, CDR2 FQNNGV.

V and J are TRBV4-1 and TRBJ2-3; 9 nucleotides agree with TRBD2. V trimming: 0 bases; J trimming: 7 bases; junction bases outside the gene matches: 8. Germline assignment: CDR1 MGHRA and CDR2 YSYEKL. CDR3 size: 16 residues. The CDR3 bases are TGCGCCAGCAGCCAAGATATTCTAGCGGGATGGAATACGCAGTATTTT. It is translated as CASSQDILAGWNTQYF.

This clone was recorded at least ten times. In nucleotides, the CDR3 is TGTGCCAGCAGTTACTCAGCGGGAGAGGGCACAGATACGCAGTATTTT. Amino acid sequence: CASSYSAGEGTDTQYF. The chain couples TRBV6-2 or TRBV6-3 to TRBJ2-3; 8 nucleotides align to TRBD2. Trimming removed 0 bases from V and 1 base from J; junction bases left unmatched: 3. Germline V gives CDR1 MNHEY, CDR2 SVGEGT. CDR3 length: 16 residues.

This clone was observed a handful of times. The chain employs TRBV4-1 and TRBJ2-7; 11 bases are a match to TRBD2. V dropped 3 bases and J dropped 3; count of bases not matched to a gene: 4. Germline CDR1 MGHRA, CDR2 YSYEKL. CDR3 length equals 15 residues. The CDR3 sequence is CASSHVAGGVYEQYF. The DNA for the CDR3 is TGCGCCAGCAGCCACGTAGCGGGAGGGGTCTACGAGCAGTACTTC.

This chain connects TRBV27 to TRBJ2-7, with D perhaps assigned TRBD1 or TRBD2 (6 bases each). This CDR3 spans 13 amino acids. From germline, CDR1 is MNHEY and CDR2 SMNVEV (reference sequence). V lost 11 bases, J lost 4 bases, and 18 bases lay in between. The CDR3 sequence: CASGAWGVYEQYF. The CDR3 bases are TGTGCCTCGGGGGCCTGGGGGGTTTACGAGCAGTACTTC.

The rearrangement links TRBV12-2 to TRBJ1-1; whether TRBD1, the table's D call, matches the DNA was not checked. TRBV12-2 is recorded as a pseudogene. The CDR3 sequence is 17 residues long. The CDR3 bases are TGTGCAAGTCGCACTTCCCTGACGGGACAGGGGGACTCTGAAGCTTTCTTT. This sequence encodes CASRTSLTGQGDSEAFF.

The rearrangement joins TRBV6-1 to TRBJ2-1, with 13 bases aligning to TRBD2. The V gene end was trimmed by 0 bases and the J gene end by 16 bases; junction bases not matched to a gene: 3. CDR3 size: 13 residues. Per germline, CDR1 MNHNS and CDR2 SASEGT. The CDR3 spells CASSEAGLAGPFF. The CDR3 region has the DNA TGTGCCAGCAGTGAAGCGGGACTAGCGGGACCCTTCTTC.

This chain links TRBV24-1 with TRBJ1-2; 8 nucleotides align to TRBD1. Losses at the gene ends were 2 bases for V and 7 bases for J; bases not matched to a gene: 5. In germline, CDR1 is KGHDR, CDR2 SFDVKD. The CDR3 sequence is 14 residues long. CDR3 nucleotide sequence: TGTGCCACCAGTGATTCAACCGACAGGGGTGGCTACACCTTC. Encoded protein: CATSDSTDRGGYTF.

V usage is TRBV11-2 and J usage is TRBJ2-7; TRBD1 might be the D (5 bases). Trimming pared 5 bases from V and 2 bases from J, leaving 10 bases between. CDR1 and CDR2 (germline): SGHAT, FQNNGV. The CDR3 sequence is 13 residues long. CDR3 amino acids: CASSATAPYEQYF. DNA of the CDR3: TGTGCCAGCAGCGCGACAGCTCCCTACGAGCAGTACTTC.

The V call is TRBV10-3, the J call TRBJ2-5; no clear D gene. V gave up 0 bases and J gave up 4 bases, with 12 bases separating them. CDR1 and CDR2 (germline): ENHRY, SYGVKD. The CDR3 length is 15 residues. DNA of the CDR3: TGTGCCATCAGTGAGTCTTTTAGGGAACCAGAGACCCAGTACTTC. Its protein is CAISESFREPETQYF.

This rearrangement joins TRBV5-1 to TRBJ2-1; 11 nucleotides agree with TRBD2. The CDR3 length is 16 residues. Germline trimming cut 3 bases from V and 3 bases from J; bases unmatched to any gene: 5. In germline, CDR1 is SGHRS, CDR2 YFSETQ. The CDR3 DNA follows: TGCGCCAGCAGCTCAGAGACTAGCGGGGACTACAATGAGCAGTTCTTC. Protein: CASSSETSGDYNEQFF.

This chain connects TRBV12-3 or TRBV12-4 to TRBJ2-3, with D unresolved. V dropped 6 bases and J dropped 4 bases, with 5 bases sitting between them. The CDR3 has 11 residues. The CDR3 DNA sequence: TGTGCCAGCAGCCGGGCAGATACGCAGTATTTT. It encodes CASSRADTQYF.

This chain connects TRBV19 to TRBJ2-5; 8 bases agree with TRBD1. The CDR3 loop spans 13 amino acids. From germline, CDR1 is LNHDA and CDR2 SQIVND (reference sequence). V was clipped by 5 bases and J by 7 bases; unmatched bases: 6. The CDR3 reads CASSAQGAGTQYF. The CDR3 bases are TGTGCCAGTAGTGCCCAGGGGGCCGGGACCCAGTACTTC.

This clone has only a few counts. The V call is TRBV10-3, the J call TRBJ2-1; maybe TRBD2 (7 bases). The V gene's germline CDR1 is ENHRY and CDR2 SYGVKD. The V and J ends lost 4 bases and 6 bases respectively, with 13 bases between them. The CDR3 spans 14 residues. This CDR3 reads CAISAGGRVNEQFF. The CDR3 DNA sequence: TGTGCCATCAGTGCCGGGGGGCGGGTCAATGAGCAGTTCTTC.

The rearrangement links TRBV25-1 to TRBJ1-1, with unresolved D. CDR3 length: 13 amino acids. Trimming cost V 6 bases and J 0 bases, with 8 bases left between them. CDR1 MGHDK and CDR2 SYGVNS come from the germline V gene. The CDR3 is CASRQKVNTEAFF. Written as DNA, the CDR3 is TGTGCCAGCAGACAGAAAGTGAACACTGAAGCTTTCTTT.

The J gene is TRBJ2-7, the V gene TRBV27, with TRBD2 matching 13 bases. The V gene end was trimmed by 3 bases and the J gene end by 4 bases; junction bases not matched to a gene: 0. This CDR3 region has 14 residues. Germline V lookup: CDR1 MNHEY, CDR2 SMNVEV (reference sequence). CDR3 residues: CASSLTSGRYEQYF. The CDR3 bases are TGTGCCAGCAGTTTGACTAGCGGGAGGTACGAGCAGTACTTC.

This clone came up a few times. The chain carries TRBV12-3 or TRBV12-4 and TRBJ1-2; unclear D gene. V was pared by 3 bases and J by 4 bases, with 6 bases between. CDR3 size: 12 residues. For the CDR3, the DNA is TGTGCCAGCAGTTTGGGTATCTATGGCTACACCTTC. The encoded protein is CASSLGIYGYTF.

Details on this clone: Germline and junction disagree at one end, which may indicate a read error. At the DNA level, this CDR3 is encoded by other sequences in the same sample as well. The rearrangement links TRBV6-5 to TRBJ1-3; D possibly corresponds to TRBD1 (6 bases). Germline CDR1 reads MNHEY; CDR2 reads SVGAGI. The CDR3 is made up of 12 amino acids. This CDR3 reads CASSSPDRPLGF. CDR3 DNA sequence: TGTGCCAGCAGTTCACCCGACAGGCCGCTGGGCTTT.